Each of the 24 T cell receptor beta chains below was sequenced from the same sample in a study of cytomegalovirus exposure and HLA in healthy donors. PCR primers comprised 60 Vbeta and 13 Jbeta primers. Sequencing used immunoSEQ multiplex PCR; TCRdb keeps in-frame clones, though not all of them. The sample holds roughly 80,000 clones, less than 75% seen once. Sequencing was performed on PBMCs. The receptors were sampled from a man aged 25-40 years in good health and CMV-seropositive.

In its sample, this clone was seen a few times. The chain joins TRBV25-1 to TRBJ2-3, with TRBD2 identical over 11 bases. CDR1 and CDR2 from the germline V gene are MGHDK and SYGVNS. The CDR3 is made up of 15 amino acids. V lost 5 bases and J lost 3; bases outside the gene matches: 4. DNA of the CDR3: TGTGCCAGCAGTCCCACTAGCGGGAGTACAGATACGCAGTATTTT. It yields the protein CASSPTSGSTDTQYF.

The rearrangement joins TRBV30 to TRBJ1-5; D remains ambiguous. V was pared by 4 bases and J by 2 bases, with 18 bases between. This CDR3 is built from 16 residues. Germline CDR1 and CDR2: GTSNPN and SVGIG (reference sequence). Here the CDR3 DNA reads TGTGCCTGGATCTTGGGTAGGCGGTGGGGCAATCAGCCCCAGCATTTT. The encoded protein is CAWILGRRWGNQPQHF.

The chain employs TRBV7-3 and TRBJ2-1; TRBD2 matches 11 bases. The CDR3 length is 15 residues. Germline V lookup: CDR1 SGHTA, CDR2 FQGTGA. J gave up 8 bases and V 5 bases, and 8 bases lay outside the gene matches. The CDR3 is CASSPKLAGVDEQFF. CDR3 nucleotides: TGTGCCAGCAGCCCCAAACTAGCGGGAGTCGATGAGCAGTTCTTC.

This clone has only a few counts. This chain connects TRBV7-3 to TRBJ2-1; 8 bases are shared with TRBD1. V lost 1 base, J lost 10 bases, and 3 bases stayed unmatched. The CDR3 is 13 amino acids. The V gene's germline CDR1 is SGHTA and CDR2 FQGTGA. The CDR3 is CASSLRTGGEQFF. Here the CDR3 DNA reads TGTGCCAGCAGCTTAAGAACAGGGGGAGAGCAGTTCTTC.

This clone was seen only a few times. The V call is TRBV5-1, the J call TRBJ2-3; 7 bases match TRBD2. CDR3 length: 17 amino acids. Germline lookup yields CDR1 SGHRS and CDR2 YFSETQ. J was trimmed by 0 bases and V by 3 bases; bases with no gene match: 10. The CDR3 DNA is TGCGCCAGCAGCTCCCCCCGGAGCGGGGAAAGCACAGATACGCAGTATTTT. It is translated as CASSSPRSGESTDTQYF.

This clone was seen a handful of times. This chain joins TRBV7-9 and TRBJ1-1, with 8 nucleotides matching TRBD1. Trimming removed 8 bases from V and 9 bases from J; junction bases left unmatched: 8. Germline CDR1 SEHNR, CDR2 FQNEAQ (reference sequence). The length of the CDR3 is 12 residues. The DNA of the CDR3 is TGTGCCAGCGTGGACGACAGGGGTCAAGCTTTCTTT. As protein: CASVDDRGQAFF. Using reference TRBV7-9 and TRBJ1-1 for the parts outside the CDR3, the full variable domain is DTGVSQNPRHKITKRGQNVTFRCDPISEHNRLYWYRQTLGQGPEFLTYFQNEAQLEKSRLLSDRFSAERPKGSFSTLEIQRTEQGDSAMYLCASVDDRGQAFFGQGTRLTVV.

This chain uses TRBV5-1 with TRBJ2-5, with D maybe TRBD1 (6 bases). The DNA end lines up better with TRBJ2-7; the J call may be wrong. Germline CDR1 is SGHRS and CDR2 is YFSETQ. The CDR3 runs to 14 residues. The CDR3 DNA follows: TGCGCCAGCAGCTTGGACAGGGCGAACTACGAGCAGTACTTC. Protein product: CASSLDRANYEQYF.

This clone was found a few times. The chain links TRBV7-2 to TRBJ1-2; possible D gene TRBD1, 5 bases. Trimming removed 0 bases at V and 8 bases at J, with 10 bases between. The CDR3 contains 13 residues. Germline values: CDR1 SGHTA, CDR2 FQGNSA. DNA for the CDR3: TGTGCCAGCAGCTTAGCGGGGTCAGGGGGCTACACCTTC. It specifies CASSLAGSGGYTF.

The chain couples TRBV6-1 to TRBJ2-2; D may be TRBD2 (5 bases). CDR1 MNHNS and CDR2 SASEGT come from the germline V gene. The length of the CDR3 is 15 residues. Trimming left V 1 base short and J 4 bases short, with 10 bases between. CDR3 sequence (DNA): TGTGCCAGCAGTGAAGACGAGGGCGGCACCGGGGAGCTGTTTTTT. It yields the protein CASSEDEGGTGELFF.

This chain uses TRBV28 with TRBJ1-2; D remains unclear. V gave up 7 bases and J gave up 3 bases, with 12 bases separating them. Looked up from germline, CDR1 is MDHEN and CDR2 is SYDVKM. This CDR3 is 13 amino acids long. The DNA for the CDR3 is TGTGCCAGCACCTTGGGCAAGCACTATGGCTACACCTTC. Encoded protein: CASTLGKHYGYTF.

The chain joins TRBV5-6 to TRBJ1-2; D is ambiguous. The CDR3 extends over 14 amino acids. Deletions cut 4 bases from V and 4 bases from J, with 14 bases between. CDR1 and CDR2 (germline): SGHDT, YYEEEE. This CDR3 is CASSRSGNTYGYTF. CDR3 DNA sequence: TGTGCCAGCAGCAGATCAGGAAATACCTATGGCTACACCTTC.

This clone showed up just a few times. This chain connects TRBV13 to TRBJ2-2; 11 bases fit TRBD2. The germline V gene encodes CDR1 PRHDT and CDR2 FYEKMQ (reference sequence). This CDR3 is 14 amino acids long. The V gene end was trimmed by 8 bases and the J gene end by 6 bases; junction bases not matched to a gene: 5. CDR3 bases: TGTGCCAGCGGAGTAGCGGGAGGGCCCGGGGAGCTGTTTTTT. Amino acid sequence: CASGVAGGPGELFF.

The chain carries TRBV20-1 and TRBJ2-7; a weak D match, TRBD1 (5 bases). Germline V gene data show CDR1 as DFQATT and CDR2 as SNEGSKA (reference sequence). V was pared by 2 bases and J by 7 bases, with 9 bases between. CDR3 length: 11 residues. CDR3 DNA sequence: TGCAGTGCTAGACAGGGTTGGGAGCAGTACTTC. Translation gives CSARQGWEQYF.

The chain has TRBV6-5 and TRBJ2-3; unclear D gene. Between the trimmed V and J ends, which lost 0 bases and 2 bases, there was a span of 9 bases. This CDR3 has 15 residues. The germline V gene encodes CDR1 MNHEY and CDR2 SVGAGI. In DNA form, the CDR3 reads TGTGCCAGCAGTTACTCTACTATCCCCACAGATACGCAGTATTTT. Translation: CASSYSTIPTDTQYF.

The V gene is TRBV7-2, the J gene TRBJ2-7; 15 bases align to TRBD2. The germline V gene has CDR1 SGHTA and CDR2 FQGNSA. Losses at the gene ends were 5 bases for V and 0 bases for J; bases not matched to a gene: 5. The CDR3 has 17 residues. DNA of the CDR3: TGTGCCAGCAGCACCTGGACTAGCGGGAGGGCCTCCTACGAGCAGTACTTC. It translates to CASSTWTSGRASYEQYF.

The chain is built from TRBV29-1 and TRBJ2-7, with D possibly matching TRBD2 (5 bases). V shed 3 bases and J shed 2 bases, with 5 bases lying between them. The CDR3 extends over 11 amino acids. The germline V gene encodes CDR1 SQVTM and CDR2 ANQGSEA. The CDR3 DNA is TGCAGCGTTGAGACTACCTACGAGCAGTACTTC. Protein product: CSVETTYEQYF.

The gene calls are TRBV19 and TRBJ1-5, with D hard to call. The germline V gene has CDR1 LNHDA and CDR2 SQIVND (reference sequence). The CDR3 sequence is 12 residues long. The V gene lost 3 bases and the J gene lost 9 bases, with 9 bases spanning the gap. CDR3 region: CASSISSSPQHF. The DNA of the CDR3 is TGTGCCAGTAGTATCTCGAGTTCGCCCCAGCATTTT. Combining the CDR3 with reference TRBV19 and TRBJ1-5 gives the whole variable domain DGGITQSPKYLFRKEGQNVTLSCEQNLNHDAMYWYRQDPGQGLRLIYYSQIVNDFQKGDIAEGYSVSREKKESFPLTVTSAQKNPTAFYLCASSISSSPQHFGDGTRLSIL.

This clone was seen more than once but under ten times. J is TRBJ2-3 and V is TRBV9; 9 nucleotides align to TRBD2. The CDR3 consists of 16 residues. V was pared by 3 bases and J by 4 bases, with 9 bases of the junction left unmatched. Germline CDR1 and CDR2: SGDLS and YYNGEE. CDR3 sequence reads: CASSEDSGRPPDTQYF. The CDR3, as DNA: TGTGCCAGCAGCGAAGATAGCGGGAGACCCCCAGATACGCAGTATTTT.

This clone was observed a handful of times. Here the CDR3 reads CASSIRTNLNYNEQFF. The CDR3 nucleotides read TGTGCCAGCAGCATTAGGACTAATTTAAACTACAATGAGCAGTTCTTC. The rearrangement joins TRBV7-9 to TRBJ2-1; D is perhaps TRBD2 (6 bases). This CDR3 spans 16 amino acids. Trimming stripped 5 bases from V and 3 bases from J, with 17 bases between. The germline V gene encodes CDR1 SEHNR and CDR2 FQNEAQ (reference sequence).

The chain combines TRBV5-7 with TRBJ1-2; the D is unclear. TRBV5-7 is an open reading frame, and its role is uncertain. This CDR3 has 13 amino acids. Trimming took off 4 bases at V and 8 bases at J, with 15 bases between the two ends. CDR3 DNA: TGTGCCAGCAGCCCCATCAGCCCGGGGGGCTACACCTTC. It yields the protein CASSPISPGGYTF.

The chain uses TRBV30 and TRBJ1-2, with D possibly TRBD1 on 6 matching bases. Trimming left V 2 bases short and J 7 bases short, with 20 bases between. Germline V gives CDR1 GTSNPN, CDR2 SVGIG (reference sequence). The CDR3 has 15 residues. Here the CDR3 reads CAWSKLDSRRGGYTF. The CDR3 DNA is TGTGCCTGGAGTAAGTTGGACAGCCGTCGTGGTGGCTACACCTTC.

In this sample, this clone turned up a few times. V usage is TRBV18 and J usage is TRBJ2-1, with 8 positions matching TRBD2. The CDR3 is 16 amino acids. Germline V gene lookup returns CDR1 KGHSH and CDR2 LQKENI. V shed 3 bases and J 8 bases; nucleotides not matched to a gene: 12. In nucleotides, the CDR3 is TGTGCCAGCTCACCCGTCCGAGCGGGAGAGGGGGATGAGCAGTTCTTC. Translating gives CASSPVRAGEGDEQFF.

The rearrangement uses TRBV2 and TRBJ2-4, with unresolved D. V lost 1 base, J lost 9 bases, and 13 bases lay in between. The germline V gene has CDR1 SNHLY and CDR2 FYNNEI. The CDR3 spans 14 residues. The CDR3 DNA reads as TGTGCCAGCAGTGAAGTATTGACTCTTGGCATTCAGTACTTC. Translation gives CASSEVLTLGIQYF.

There are a few counts of this clone. The chain has TRBV7-6 and TRBJ1-1; tentative D call: TRBD1 (6 bases). The ends were cut back, 5 bases at V and 1 base at J, with 17 bases in the middle. From germline, CDR1 is SGHVS and CDR2 FNYEAQ. The CDR3 loop spans 16 amino acids. The CDR3 sequence: CASSPGGGGWNTEAFF. CDR3 nucleotide sequence: TGTGCCAGCAGCCCGGGGGGAGGGGGTTGGAACACTGAAGCTTTCTTT. Using reference TRBV7-6 and TRBJ1-1 for the parts outside the CDR3, the full variable domain is GAGVSQSPRYKVTKRGQDVALRCDPISGHVSLYWYRQALGQGPEFLTYFNYEAQQDKSGLPNDRFSAERPEGSISTLTIQRTEQRDSAMYRCASSPGGGGWNTEAFFGQGTRLTVV.